Shown below are 3 T cell receptor beta chains from a single sample sequenced in a study of blood T cell repertoires in COVID-19. Some clones are missing from TCRdb's copy, which holds only in-frame ones; the method was immunoSEQ multiplex PCR. Of around 58,000 clones listed, approximately 85% are singletons. The specimen was peripheral blood. The receptor set was obtained from a human donor in a cohort sampled during active COVID-19.

The gene calls are TRBV6-2 or TRBV6-3 and TRBJ1-2; 7 bases map to TRBD1. J lost 5 bases, V lost 5 bases, and 8 bases had no gene match. This CDR3 spans 14 amino acids. Germline CDR1 MNHEY, CDR2 SVGEGT. The DNA of the CDR3 is TGTGCCAGCAGTCCACAGGGGCCGCGGTATGGCTACACCTTC. This gives the protein CASSPQGPRYGYTF.

The chain is built from TRBV4-3 and TRBJ1-3; D uncertain. This CDR3 comprises 13 residues. Trimming removed 0 bases at V and 3 bases at J, with 3 bases between. Germline CDR1 reads LGHNA; CDR2 reads YSLEER. In DNA, the CDR3 is TGCGCCAGCAGCCAAGAACATGGAAACACCATATATTTT. It yields the protein CASSQEHGNTIYF.

This clone has only one observation. The chain is built from TRBV13 and TRBJ1-5; no clear D gene. Trimming removed 2 bases from V and 6 bases from J, with 11 bases in between. In germline, CDR1 is PRHDT, CDR2 FYEKMQ (reference sequence). The CDR3 is 14 amino acids. The chain's CDR3 is CASSLNVGGQPQHF. DNA of the CDR3: TGTGCCAGCAGCTTAAATGTAGGAGGTCAGCCCCAGCATTTT.